This T cell receptor (beta chain) was retrieved from a study of shared clonotypes between healthy human individuals. Study-level background: Per donor, three plates held CD4 naive cells, three held CD4 memory, two held CD8 naive and one held CD8 memory.

On this clone: Its antigen is currently unknown.

Only in-frame clones appear in the TCRdb table, and some are missing; sequencing was by immunoSEQ multiplex PCR. The table records hundreds of thousands of clones, 74% of them present only once. The germline CDR1 and CDR2 sequences are SEHNR and FQNEAQ (reference sequence). The junction had 12 bases not matched to a gene; V was cut back by 7 bases and J by 6 bases. The CDR3 is 16 amino acids. Study results and caveats: Unshared clonotypes carried lower generation probabilities than those common to all four donors. With several donors compared, around 4.7% of naive CD4 clonotypes were shared.

This TCR was recovered from a woman in her twenties or thirties in good health. Sequences were obtained from memory CD4+ T cells sorted from blood. The subset is: CD45RA-negative fraction. The rearrangement joins TRBV7-9 to TRBJ2-2, with 9 bases aligning to TRBD1. CDR3 bases: TGTGCCAGCATCCACTCCGGGACAGGGTTTGCCGGGGAGCTGTTTTTT. This translates into CASIHSGTGFAGELFF.